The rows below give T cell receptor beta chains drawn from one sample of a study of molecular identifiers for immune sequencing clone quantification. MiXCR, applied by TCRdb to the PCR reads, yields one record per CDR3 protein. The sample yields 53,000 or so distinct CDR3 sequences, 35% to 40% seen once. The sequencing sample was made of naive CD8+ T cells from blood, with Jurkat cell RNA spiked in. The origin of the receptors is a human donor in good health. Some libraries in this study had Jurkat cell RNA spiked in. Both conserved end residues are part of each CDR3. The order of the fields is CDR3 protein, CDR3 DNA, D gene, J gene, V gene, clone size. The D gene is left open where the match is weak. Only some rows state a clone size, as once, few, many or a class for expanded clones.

CDR3aa: CASSQEGTSFQYF
CDR3nt: TGTGCCAGCAGCCAAGAAGGGACGTCGTTTCAGTACTTC
d_gene: -
j_gene: TRBJ2-4
v_gene: TRBV14
abundance: -

CDR3aa: CASSFLGFLASDTQYF
CDR3nt: TGTGCCAGCAGCTTCCTTGGGTTCCTAGCGTCAGATACGCAGTATTTT
d_gene: -
j_gene: TRBJ2-3
v_gene: TRBV11-2
abundance: -

CDR3aa: CASTHRDRRYTGELFF
CDR3nt: TGTGCCAGCACCCACCGGGACAGGCGATACACCGGGGAGCTGTTTTTT
d_gene: TRBD1
j_gene: TRBJ2-2
v_gene: TRBV28
abundance: few

CDR3aa: CSVVLDTSTNEKLFF
CDR3nt: TGCAGCGTTGTTTTGGACACTTCAACTAATGAAAAACTGTTTTTT
d_gene: -
j_gene: TRBJ1-4
v_gene: TRBV29-1
abundance: many

CDR3aa: CSARRGGISYEQYF
CDR3nt: TGCAGTGCTAGAAGGGGGGGCATTTCCTACGAGCAGTACTTC
d_gene: -
j_gene: TRBJ2-7
v_gene: TRBV20-1
abundance: -

CDR3aa: CASSYGTGLDEQYF
CDR3nt: TGTGCCAGCAGTTACGGGACAGGGCTAGACGAGCAGTACTTC
d_gene: TRBD1
j_gene: TRBJ2-7
v_gene: TRBV27
abundance: -

CDR3aa: CASSLGIQYGQYF
CDR3nt: TGTGCCAGCAGTTTAGGGATCCAGTACGGGCAGTACTTC
d_gene: -
j_gene: TRBJ2-7
v_gene: TRBV12-3/TRBV12-4
abundance: -

CDR3aa: CAISRDRGTDAQYF
CDR3nt: TGTGCCATCAGCCGGGACAGGGGTACAGATGCGCAGTATTTT
d_gene: TRBD1
j_gene: TRBJ2-3
v_gene: TRBV10-3
abundance: -

CDR3aa: CASSQDLGLPRHYGYTF
CDR3nt: TGTGCCAGCAGCCAAGATCTTGGACTCCCCCGGCACTATGGCTACACCTTC
d_gene: -
j_gene: TRBJ1-2
v_gene: TRBV4-2
abundance: many

CDR3aa: CASSLGQGKSF
CDR3nt: TGTGCCAGCAGCCTGGGACAGGGGAAATCCTTC
d_gene: TRBD1
j_gene: TRBJ2-4
v_gene: TRBV7-8
abundance: many

CDR3aa: CASSLSSGHSYNEQFF
CDR3nt: TGTGCCAGCAGCTTATCTAGCGGGCACTCCTACAATGAGCAGTTCTTC
d_gene: TRBD2
j_gene: TRBJ2-1
v_gene: TRBV7-9
abundance: -

CDR3aa: CASSPELAEVYNEQFF
CDR3nt: TGTGCCAGCAGTCCCGAGCTAGCGGAGGTTTACAATGAGCAGTTCTTC
d_gene: TRBD2
j_gene: TRBJ2-1
v_gene: TRBV6-5
abundance: few

CDR3aa: CASRQGNSEAFF
CDR3nt: TGTGCCAGCAGACAGGGAAACTCTGAAGCTTTCTTT
d_gene: -
j_gene: TRBJ1-1
v_gene: TRBV6-5
abundance: -

CDR3aa: CSASARSGGGSYEQYF
CDR3nt: TGCAGTGCCTCCGCCCGAAGTGGTGGAGGTTCCTACGAGCAGTACTTC
d_gene: -
j_gene: TRBJ2-7
v_gene: TRBV20-1
abundance: few

CDR3aa: CASSYGEYGRGGDTQYF
CDR3nt: TGTGCCAGCAGTTATGGTGAATACGGGAGAGGTGGAGATACGCAGTATTTT
d_gene: -
j_gene: TRBJ2-3
v_gene: TRBV6-5
abundance: many

CDR3aa: CASSVGTGSGETQYF
CDR3nt: TGTGCCAGCAGTGTCGGGACAGGGTCGGGCGAGACCCAGTACTTC
d_gene: TRBD1
j_gene: TRBJ2-5
v_gene: TRBV12-3/TRBV12-4
abundance: few

CDR3aa: CASSLAKQGPNEKLFF
CDR3nt: TGTGCCAGCAGCTTGGCAAAACAGGGGCCAAATGAAAAACTGTTTTTT
d_gene: TRBD1
j_gene: TRBJ1-4
v_gene: TRBV5-6
abundance: -

CDR3aa: CASSPDRGMKNCFF
CDR3nt: -
d_gene: -
j_gene: TRBJ1-4
v_gene: TRBV7-6
abundance: once

CDR3aa: CASNRGIGEQYF
CDR3nt: TGTGCCAGCAATCGGGGCATCGGCGAGCAGTACTTC
d_gene: -
j_gene: TRBJ2-7
v_gene: TRBV28
abundance: many

CDR3aa: CASSDGYGYTF
CDR3nt: TGTGCCAGCAGTGACGGCTATGGCTACACCTTC
d_gene: -
j_gene: TRBJ1-2
v_gene: TRBV25-1
abundance: -

CDR3aa: CASREDSNQPQLF
CDR3nt: TGTGCCAGCAGAGAGGATAGCAATCAGCCCCAGCTTTTT
d_gene: -
j_gene: TRBJ1-5
v_gene: TRBV12-3/TRBV12-4
abundance: -

CDR3aa: CASSHPAGVCTEAFF
CDR3nt: TGTGCCAGCAGCCACCCGGCAGGGGTATGCACTGAAGCTTTCTTT
d_gene: -
j_gene: TRBJ1-1
v_gene: TRBV5-7
abundance: many

CDR3aa: CASSLNSAYEQYF
CDR3nt: TGTGCCAGCAGCCTAAATTCCGCCTACGAGCAGTACTTC
d_gene: -
j_gene: TRBJ2-7
v_gene: TRBV11-1
abundance: -

CDR3aa: CASSEAMDSTQETQYF
CDR3nt: TGTGCCAGCAGTGAAGCAATGGACAGCACTCAAGAGACCCAGTACTTC
d_gene: -
j_gene: TRBJ2-5
v_gene: TRBV2
abundance: few

CDR3aa: CASSLTSGRFHEQYF
CDR3nt: TGTGCCAGCAGTTTGACTAGCGGGAGATTCCACGAGCAGTACTTC
d_gene: TRBD2
j_gene: TRBJ2-7
v_gene: TRBV14
abundance: few

CDR3aa: CASSLDAAGPQETQYF
CDR3nt: TGTGCCAGCAGCTTAGATGCAGCGGGACCCCAAGAGACCCAGTACTTC
d_gene: TRBD2
j_gene: TRBJ2-5
v_gene: TRBV7-9
abundance: -

CDR3aa: CASSVEGEPQYF
CDR3nt: TGTGCCAGCAGCGTAGAGGGGGAGCCCCAGTACTTC
d_gene: -
j_gene: TRBJ2-5
v_gene: TRBV9
abundance: few

CDR3aa: CASSQPTGGLSGNTIYF
CDR3nt: TGTGCCAGCAGTCAACCCACCGGGGGGCTGTCTGGAAACACCATATATTTT
d_gene: -
j_gene: TRBJ1-3
v_gene: TRBV28
abundance: -

CDR3aa: CASCVGSDTEAFF
CDR3nt: TGTGCCAGCTGTGTGGGGAGCGACACTGAAGCTTTCTTT
d_gene: -
j_gene: TRBJ1-1
v_gene: TRBV6-2/TRBV6-3
abundance: many

CDR3aa: CSATLGGLADTQYF
CDR3nt: TGCAGTGCTACCTTAGGAGGCTTGGCTGATACGCAGTATTTT
d_gene: -
j_gene: TRBJ2-3
v_gene: TRBV20-1
abundance: few

CDR3aa: CASRVRQTSTDTQYF
CDR3nt: TGTGCCAGCAGGGTGCGACAGACTAGCACAGATACGCAGTATTTT
d_gene: -
j_gene: TRBJ2-3
v_gene: TRBV27
abundance: -

CDR3aa: CASTAVSNEQFF
CDR3nt: TGTGCCTCAACGGCGGTGAGCAATGAGCAGTTCTTC
d_gene: -
j_gene: TRBJ2-1
v_gene: TRBV19
abundance: many

CDR3aa: CASSTTEGFRYQPQHF
CDR3nt: TGTGCCAGCAGCACCACCGAAGGATTTAGGTATCAGCCCCAGCATTTT
d_gene: -
j_gene: TRBJ1-5
v_gene: TRBV7-8
abundance: -

CDR3aa: CASSLGWGTGTGELFF
CDR3nt: TGTGCCAGCAGCTTAGGATGGGGGACGGGCACCGGGGAGCTGTTTTTT
d_gene: -
j_gene: TRBJ2-2
v_gene: TRBV7-6
abundance: few

CDR3aa: CASSRDTRGAYYNEQFF
CDR3nt: TGTGCCAGCAGCCGAGACACCCGTGGGGCGTACTACAATGAGCAGTTCTTC
d_gene: -
j_gene: TRBJ2-1
v_gene: TRBV6-2/TRBV6-3
abundance: -

CDR3aa: CASSIAVGGPYEQYF
CDR3nt: TGTGCCAGTAGTATAGCCGTAGGGGGACCCTACGAGCAGTACTTC
d_gene: -
j_gene: TRBJ2-7
v_gene: TRBV19
abundance: many

CDR3aa: CASSQWGQVLQETQYF
CDR3nt: TGTGCCAGCAGCCAATGGGGACAGGTACTTCAAGAGACCCAGTACTTC
d_gene: TRBD1
j_gene: TRBJ2-5
v_gene: TRBV3-1
abundance: -

CDR3aa: CASNTPGTFHTDTQYF
CDR3nt: TGTGCCAGCAATACTCCCGGGACTTTCCACACAGATACGCAGTATTTT
d_gene: -
j_gene: TRBJ2-3
v_gene: TRBV6-2/TRBV6-3
abundance: -